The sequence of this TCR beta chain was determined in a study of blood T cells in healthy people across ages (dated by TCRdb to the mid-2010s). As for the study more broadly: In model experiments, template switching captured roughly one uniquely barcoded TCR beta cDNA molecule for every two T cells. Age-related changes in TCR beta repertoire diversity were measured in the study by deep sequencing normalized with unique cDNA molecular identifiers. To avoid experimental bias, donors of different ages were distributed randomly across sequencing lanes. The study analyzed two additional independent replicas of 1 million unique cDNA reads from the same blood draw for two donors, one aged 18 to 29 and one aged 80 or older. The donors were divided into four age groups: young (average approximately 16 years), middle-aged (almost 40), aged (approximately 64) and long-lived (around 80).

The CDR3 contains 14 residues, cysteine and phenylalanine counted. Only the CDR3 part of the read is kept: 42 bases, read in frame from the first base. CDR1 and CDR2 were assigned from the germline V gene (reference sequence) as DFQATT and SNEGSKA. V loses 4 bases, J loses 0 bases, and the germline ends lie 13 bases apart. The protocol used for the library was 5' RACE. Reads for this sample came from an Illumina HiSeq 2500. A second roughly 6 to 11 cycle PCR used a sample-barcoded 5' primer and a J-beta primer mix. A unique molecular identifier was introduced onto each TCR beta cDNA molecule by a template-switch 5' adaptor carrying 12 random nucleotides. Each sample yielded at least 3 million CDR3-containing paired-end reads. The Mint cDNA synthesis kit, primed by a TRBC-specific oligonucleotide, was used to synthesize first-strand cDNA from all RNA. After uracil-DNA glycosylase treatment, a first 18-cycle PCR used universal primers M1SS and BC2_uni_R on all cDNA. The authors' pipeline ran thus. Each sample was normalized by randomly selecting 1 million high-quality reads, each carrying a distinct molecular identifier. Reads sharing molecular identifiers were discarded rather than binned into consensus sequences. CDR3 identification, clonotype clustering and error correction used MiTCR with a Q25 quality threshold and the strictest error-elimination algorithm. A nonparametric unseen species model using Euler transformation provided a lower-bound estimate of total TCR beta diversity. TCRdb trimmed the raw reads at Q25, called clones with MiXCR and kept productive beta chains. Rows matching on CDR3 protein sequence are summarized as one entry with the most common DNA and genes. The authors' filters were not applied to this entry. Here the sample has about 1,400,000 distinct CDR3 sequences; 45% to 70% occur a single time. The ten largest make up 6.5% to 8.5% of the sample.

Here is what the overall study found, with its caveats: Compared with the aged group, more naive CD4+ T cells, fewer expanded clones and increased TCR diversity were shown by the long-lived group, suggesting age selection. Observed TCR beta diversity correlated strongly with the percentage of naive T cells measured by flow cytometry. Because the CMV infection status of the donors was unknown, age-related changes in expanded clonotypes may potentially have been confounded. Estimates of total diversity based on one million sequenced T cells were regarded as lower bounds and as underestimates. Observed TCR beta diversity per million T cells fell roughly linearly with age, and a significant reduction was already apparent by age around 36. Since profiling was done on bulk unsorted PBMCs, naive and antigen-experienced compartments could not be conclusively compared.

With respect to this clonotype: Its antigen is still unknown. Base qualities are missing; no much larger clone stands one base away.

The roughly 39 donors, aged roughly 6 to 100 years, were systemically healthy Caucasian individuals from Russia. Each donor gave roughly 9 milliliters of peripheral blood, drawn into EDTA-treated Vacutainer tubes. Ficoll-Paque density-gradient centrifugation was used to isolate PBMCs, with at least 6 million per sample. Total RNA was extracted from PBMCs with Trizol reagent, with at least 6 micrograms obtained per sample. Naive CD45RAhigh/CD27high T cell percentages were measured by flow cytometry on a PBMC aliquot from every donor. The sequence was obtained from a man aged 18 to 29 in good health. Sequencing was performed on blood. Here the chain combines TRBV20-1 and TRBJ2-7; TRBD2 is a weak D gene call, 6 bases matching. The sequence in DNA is TGCAGTGCTATAGGGACTCCGATCTCCTACGAGCAGTACTTC. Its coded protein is CSAIGTPISYEQYF.